These 16 T cell receptor beta chains came from one sample sequenced in a study of T cell responses to AZD1222 COVID-19 vaccine. Assay: immunoSEQ multiplex PCR; the TCRdb copy retains only in-frame clones and omits some. The sample comprises fewer than 120,000 clones, approximately 85% of which are singletons, and 3.5% to 5% rests with the top ten. The source was peripheral blood, collected on day 0 of AZD1222 vaccination. The receptors shown here come from an adult in good health.

The chain has TRBV2 and TRBJ1-6; TRBD1 matches 9 bases. The CDR3 spans 14 residues. The V and J ends lost 6 bases and 6 bases, in that order; junction bases with no gene match: 3. Germline V gene lookup returns CDR1 SNHLY and CDR2 FYNNEI. The CDR3 DNA sequence: TGTGCCAGCAGGCCGACAGGGGGTAATTCACCCCTCCACTTT. Its translation: CASRPTGGNSPLHF.

This clone appeared many times. The chain links TRBV4-1 to TRBJ1-6, with D maybe TRBD1 (6 bases). The germline gives CDR1 MGHRA, CDR2 YSYEKL. V was cut by 0 bases and J by 9 bases, with 18 bases left in between. The length of the CDR3 is 17 residues. The CDR3 DNA follows: TGCGCCAGCAGCCAAGAAAGAAGGGTACAGGGTGGTTCACCCCTCCACTTT. Its translation is CASSQERRVQGGSPLHF.

The chain is built from TRBV28 and TRBJ1-1, with 10 positions matching TRBD1. V shed 4 bases, J shed 6 bases, and the junction held 14 bases outside the gene matches. CDR3 length: 17 amino acids. CDR1 is MDHEN and CDR2 is SYDVKM in the germline V gene. The CDR3 sequence: CASSSLTPGQGGSEAFF. DNA for the CDR3: TGTGCCAGCAGTTCCTTAACACCCGGACAGGGGGGATCTGAAGCTTTCTTT.

This chain links TRBV15 with TRBJ1-2; D is undetermined. V was pared by 3 bases and J by 0 bases, with 20 bases between. The V gene's germline CDR1 is LNHNV and CDR2 YYDKDF (reference sequence). The CDR3 extends over 18 amino acids. CDR3 residues: CATSSPFHTVGANYGYTF. DNA for the CDR3: TGTGCCACCAGCAGTCCATTCCACACCGTAGGAGCTAACTATGGCTACACCTTC.

The genes are TRBV18 and TRBJ1-4; the D gene is possibly TRBD1 (6 bases). CDR3 size: 15 residues. Trimming stripped 3 bases from V and 0 bases from J, with 8 bases between. Germline V gives CDR1 KGHSH, CDR2 LQKENI. In DNA, the CDR3 is TGTGCCAGCTCACCTCGGACAGCAACTAATGAAAAACTGTTTTTT. It encodes CASSPRTATNEKLFF.

With regard to this clone: The sample holds other DNA sequences that translate to the same CDR3. This chain connects TRBV3-1 (or the pseudogene TRBV3-2) to TRBJ1-1, with a tentative D call TRBD1 (5 bases). V lost 4 bases to trimming and J lost 1 base, with 7 bases between them. Per the germline V gene, CDR1 is LGHDT and CDR2 is YNNKEL (reference sequence). The CDR3 is made up of 13 amino acids. CDR3 in DNA: TGTGCCAGCAGCCTCGGGGGGAACACTGAAGCTTTCTTT. It specifies CASSLGGNTEAFF.

Here the CDR3 reads CASSYYSLAGAGYNEQFF. The CDR3 coding sequence is TGTGCCAGCAGCTACTACTCATTAGCGGGAGCGGGCTACAATGAGCAGTTCTTC. This chain links TRBV5-6 with TRBJ2-1, with 9 bases fitting TRBD2. With 3 bases clipped from V and 3 bases from J, the junction kept 13 bases outside the gene matches. CDR1 and CDR2 from the germline V gene are SGHDT and YYEEEE. The CDR3 is 18 amino acids.

The chain joins TRBV11-2 to TRBJ1-3; no clear D gene. Germline V CDR1 and CDR2: SGHAT, FQNNGV. The CDR3 sequence is 16 residues long. V lost 1 base, J lost 3 bases, and 13 bases lay in between. The DNA for the CDR3 is TGTGCCAGCAGCTTAGTCCGGTTTGGCTATGGAAACACCATATATTTT. It encodes CASSLVRFGYGNTIYF.

The genes are TRBV3-1 (or the pseudogene TRBV3-2) and TRBJ1-2; D gene ambiguous. Germline-derived CDR1 and CDR2 are LGHDT and YNNKEL (reference sequence). There are 16 residues in the CDR3. V was shortened by 3 bases and J by 2 bases, with 16 bases between the two germline ends. CDR3 region: CASSQVLAKTNYGYTF. CDR3 bases: TGTGCCAGCAGCCAGGTTTTGGCGAAAACCAACTATGGCTACACCTTC.

The chain employs TRBV4-1 and TRBJ1-2; no firm D call. This CDR3 comprises 14 residues. CDR1 is MGHRA and CDR2 is YSYEKL in the germline V gene. V shed 0 bases and J shed 4 bases, with 9 bases lying between them. This CDR3 reads CASSQDVGIYGYTF. For the CDR3, the DNA is TGCGCCAGCAGCCAAGATGTAGGTATCTATGGCTACACCTTC.

This chain joins TRBV12-3 or TRBV12-4 and TRBJ1-1; no firm D call. V gave up 4 bases and J gave up 2 bases, with 8 bases separating them. The CDR3 contains 13 residues. The CDR3 reads CASSYGVNTEAFF. CDR3 DNA: TGTGCCAGCAGTTACGGGGTCAACACTGAAGCTTTCTTT.

The CDR3 loop is CASSLETSGSREQYF. The CDR3, as DNA: TGCGCCAGCAGCTTGGAGACTAGCGGGAGTCGCGAGCAGTACTTC. The J gene is TRBJ2-7, the V gene TRBV5-1; 12 bases map to TRBD2. V was clipped by 0 bases and J by 6 bases; unmatched bases: 4. The CDR3 is 15 residues long. From germline, CDR1 is SGHRS and CDR2 YFSETQ.

V gene TRBV7-2 combines with J gene TRBJ1-2, with TRBD1 matching 7 bases. Germline loops: CDR1 SGHTA, CDR2 FQGNSA. V was pared by 5 bases and J by 4 bases, with 10 bases of the junction left unmatched. The CDR3 has 15 amino acids. DNA for the CDR3: TGTGCCAGCAGCGACAGGGCATTTGCTGCCTATGGCTACACCTTC. Encoded protein: CASSDRAFAAYGYTF. Based on the CDR3 plus reference TRBV7-2 and TRBJ1-2, the full variable domain is GAGVSQSPSNKVTEKGKDVELRCDPISGHTALYWYRQSLGQGLEFLIYFQGNSAPDKSGLPSDRFSAERTGGSVSTLTIQRTQQEDSAVYLCASSDRAFAAYGYTFGSGTRLTVV.

J is TRBJ1-1 and V is TRBV28; 8 positions agree with TRBD1. Per the germline V gene, CDR1 is MDHEN and CDR2 is SYDVKM. V shed 6 bases and J 10 bases; nucleotides not matched to a gene: 16. CDR3 length: 15 amino acids. The CDR3 spells CASRESGTGVVVAFF. The CDR3 DNA follows: TGTGCCAGCAGGGAATCCGGGACAGGAGTTGTAGTAGCTTTCTTT.

As regards this clone: Additional DNA sequences in this sample encode the identical CDR3. V usage is TRBV4-3 and J usage is TRBJ2-3, with 12 bases that match TRBD2. V gave up 0 bases and J gave up 4 bases; unmatched junction bases: 2. In germline, CDR1 is LGHNA, CDR2 YSLEER. The CDR3 is made up of 16 amino acids. CDR3 protein: CASSQDLAGGPDTQYF. CDR3 nucleotide sequence: TGCGCCAGCAGCCAAGATCTAGCGGGGGGGCCAGATACGCAGTATTTT.

CDR3 coding DNA: TGTGCCAGCAGCTTAGCGAACGGGGGCTACACCTTC. Protein product: CASSLANGGYTF. The chain joins TRBV7-9 to TRBJ1-2; the D is unclear. V dropped 0 bases and J dropped 8 bases, with 7 bases sitting between them. This CDR3 comprises 12 residues. The germline V gene has CDR1 SEHNR and CDR2 FQNEAQ (reference sequence).